The entry that follows covers one T cell receptor beta chain sequence. Only a few counts were recorded for this clone. Its antigen is still unknown. It has no much larger one-base neighbor in the sample; base qualities were not kept. Looking up the germline V gene yields CDR1 MNHEY and CDR2 SVGAGI. V is pared back by 5 bases and J by 7 bases, with 8 bases lying between the germline termini. Spanning cysteine to phenylalanine, the CDR3 consists of 11 amino acids. The CDR3 DNA has 33 bases and is translated from base 1. The data were obtained in a study of cytomegalovirus exposure and HLA in healthy donors (dated by TCRdb to about 2017). For the study in its entirety: An earlier analysis of some 600 of the donors reported approximately 280 Gb of sequence data and some 110 million unique TCR beta sequences obtained from 150 million to 200 million T cells. Approximately 330 gigabases of sequencing data and 75 million to 85 million unique TCR sequences made up an early release that covered several hundred HLA-typed donors. Of the roughly 390 genotyped donors, 65% to 90% fell in the genetic ancestry cluster associated with self-reported Caucasian donors. The study was designed to test whether signatures of past pathogen exposure could be identified by cataloging public T cell receptors. The T cell repertoires of around 730 subjects were profiled by immunosequencing and related to cytomegalovirus serostatus. Besides the first cohort of roughly 640 subjects, a separate validation cohort made up of some 110 different subjects was used. To predict cytomegalovirus infection status, the study brought together high-throughput TCR immunosequencing, statistical association of individual TCRs with disease status, and machine learning. In a later analysis, previously published TCR beta repertoires from 670 or so donors were re-analyzed and high-resolution HLA genotyping was added so that TCR occurrence patterns could be studied. Rather than drawing on any new phenotypic data, the later analysis identified candidate immune exposures from TCR beta sequences and the way those sequences occurred across donors. In an earlier analysis of 587 of the donors, high-throughput TCR beta sequencing was used to judge whether each TCR beta V gene segment behaved as functional or pseudogenic. Alongside the repertoire data, information on donor age, sex, ethnicity and CMV serostatus was compiled. A later genetic analysis took genome-wide SNP genotypes for about three fifths of the roughly 670 donors and used that subset as a discovery cohort. Every discovery cohort repertoire had been produced on one sequencing platform. Class I and class II HLA loci were covered by the typing at four-digit resolution. Typing coverage varied by locus: about 620-630 donors for A, B, C, DRB1 and DQB1; 500 to 550 for DQA1; some 610 for DPA1; fewer than 480 for DPB1. About five DR-DQ haplotypes were handled as single units for association and clustering, since linkage in the cohort was strong. Among around 400 genotyped donors of the cohort, an average of around 220,000 unique TCR beta nucleotide sequences was sequenced per donor, of which about 19% were non-productive.

What the work shows at the level of the full study, not this receptor alone: The earlier analysis of a few hundred of the donors excluded about 16 rarely observed V segments, including chromosome 9 orphons, because counts were too low. In this cohort, only TCR beta chains were sequenced, and detectable features were limited by the absence of alpha or paired-chain data. The study gave a list of around 170 TCR beta chains associated with cytomegalovirus. A later genetic analysis associated a missense DCLRE1C variant with V-gene and J-gene trimming of TCR beta chains, and an independent cohort replicated the association. According to a later analysis, TCR association rates differed among HLA loci, with DRB1 alleles showing the most associated TCRs and HLA-C alleles showing the fewest. In a later genetic analysis, fewer N-insertions in productive TCRs were reported among donors in an Asian-associated ancestry cluster than the roughly 700-donor mean. Cytomegalovirus status was reported to be diagnosed by the classifier with high specificity and sensitivity in both the original and validation cohorts. Sequencing depth was assumed to be roughly uniform across donors in the presence/absence analyses, though that assumption may not hold. A further reported finding was that TCR beta sequences accurately predicted the HLA-A and HLA-B alleles for most subjects in the first cohort. The authors suggested that the approach could potentially be generalized to other disease states and immunological phenotypes. In a later analysis, HLA-associated TCR beta chains were found to be more clonally expanded and to have lower generation probabilities than equally common non-associated chains. Immune exposure information for the cohort was limited to CMV serostatus. Because some donors lacked HLA typing at each locus, the association tests relied only on the typed subset. According to a later analysis, parvovirus B19, influenza, CMV and Epstein-Barr virus appeared linked to several top co-occurrence clusters. In vitro tests confirmed that a few of the cytomegalovirus-associated TCR beta chains recognize cytomegalovirus antigens. Some IMGT-functional V segments, including TRBV6-2 and TRBV6-3, could not be distinguished by the 87-base-pair reads and were therefore excluded. A cluster of highly shared sequence variants was judged likely to be a technical artifact of the sequencing pipeline. In a later analysis, about 16,000 TCR beta sequences were associated with specific HLA alleles at a false discovery rate of 0.05. A later analysis found that most CMV-associated TCR beta chains appeared HLA-restricted, with HLA associations seemingly driven largely by CMV exposure. Most TCR sequences were seen in very few donors, while some public TCRs were found in many individuals. When HLA alleles, especially DR and DQ, strongly co-occurred, attributing TCR associations to individual alleles was difficult. An earlier analysis of approximately 530 of the donors showed that most TCR beta V segments appeared in productive rearrangements either about 87% or about 30% of the time, which broadly matched IMGT annotations. Correlated functional status among segregating V segments might reflect linkage disequilibrium, but an unknown experimental factor could not be ruled out.

In total, about 650 healthy bone marrow donors made up the cohort. At the time of sampling, all cohort members were nominally healthy, though unrecorded immune exposures were likely present. The donor was CMV seropositive and was included in the group of 290 or so seropositive cohort members. Each donor provided a peripheral blood sample, and peripheral blood mononuclear cells were used for TCR beta sequencing. The Qiagen DNeasy Blood Extraction Kit was used to extract genomic DNA from the blood cell samples. Library prep was done by the immunoSEQ multiplex PCR assay. For the multiplex PCR, a mixture combining 60 forward primers for TCR Vbeta segments and 13 reverse primers for TCR Jbeta segments was used. The CDR3 region of rearranged TCR beta genes was amplified from genomic DNA with a multiplex PCR assay. The Illumina HiSeq System was used to sequence the amplified TCR beta libraries as 87-base-pair reads. Per the authors' processing: A later analysis tallied 75 million to 85 million unique TCR beta chains across the 666 repertoires, and around 10 million of those chains were shared by two or more donors. To remove PCR and sequencing errors, raw reads were error-corrected and collapsed into unique sequences using a nearest-neighbor algorithm that merged closely related sequences. CDR3 sequences were aligned to IMGT reference sequences to assign V, D and J gene segments. For a sequence to be retained, a match of at least six nucleotides to both a V gene segment and a J gene segment was required. Rearrangements were called productive when the CDR3 lacked stop codons and stayed in frame with V and J; all others were non-productive. Following IMGT convention, CDR3 was defined as the stretch from the second conserved V-encoded cysteine up to the conserved J-encoded phenylalanine. Sequences without an unambiguous match to a single V gene segment were excluded from the earlier analysis of about 630 of the donors. An earlier analysis of a few hundred of the donors classified V segments as functional when productive rearrangements were above 56.7% and as segregating when the standard deviation between donors was above 5%. A statistical classification framework was developed to diagnose cytomegalovirus status using the catalog of TCR beta chain sequences. V and J gene assignment, in a later analysis, came from comparing TCR nucleotide sequences with IMGT/GENE-DB human TR gene sequences. A later analysis assigned CDR3 sequences and most-parsimonious VDJ recombination scenarios with the TCRdist pipeline. A later analysis defined each TCR beta chain by its CDR3 amino acid sequence plus V-gene family, and excluded reads lacking a unique V-gene family. A later analysis removed 592 highly shared, low-generation-probability nucleotide sequences to deal with suspected cross-contamination and a sequencing artifact. For each public chain, a later analysis derived a clonal expansion index from normalized ranks of inferred template counts within each repertoire. A later analysis computed generation probabilities with a VDJ recombination model fitted to out-of-frame rearrangements, and checked the results against IGoR. Hypergeometric tests were used in a later analysis to score TCR-TCR, TCR-HLA and TCR-CMV co-occurrence, with a repertoire-size bias correction applied to the TCR pairs. A later analysis estimated false discovery rates by permuting HLA or CMV assignments 20 times. A later analysis grouped co-occurring TCRs with DBSCAN, adding TCRdist sequence similarity when clustering within HLA-allele-positive subsets. Repertoires with fewer than 30,000 or more than 120,000 public chains, plus five repertoires with anomalous nucleotide sharing, were excluded from co-occurrence clustering. Drawn from immuneACCESS, this table holds only the in-frame rearrangements with V and J called that TCRdb kept. Clones are partly lost; checked studies trace under half to an unresolved V gene and leave the rest unexplained. The V and J calls and clone size are taken from that table; D and trimming were inferred from the DNA. The sample table holds 200,000 to 250,000 clones, of which about 81% were seen once. The top ten constitute roughly 5% of the sample.

The origin of this receptor is a woman in her thirties or forties in good health and CMV-seropositive. The sample taken for sequencing was PBMCs. The rearrangement combines TRBV6-5 with TRBJ1-1; possibly the D gene is TRBD1, per 6 matching bases. The nucleotide sequence reads TGTGCCAGCAGTCGACAGGATGAAGCTTTCTTT. It codes for CASSRQDEAFF.